This T cell receptor beta chain was identified during a study of CXCR3-negative and CXCR3-positive naive CD8 T cells (dated by TCRdb to between 2018 and 2021). In terms of the full investigation: In total, 130 million to 150 million TRB reads were obtained, which works out to roughly 1.5 +/- 0.3 million reads per library. Diversity and physicochemical repertoire analyses were performed on around 10 donors pooled from two independent experiments. For the TRBV-TRBJ cluster analysis, the naive subsets came from a handful of donors, while the memory cells came from 3 donors.

Note on this clonotype: Its target antigen remains unknown.

Each CD8+ T cell subset was flow-sorted in triplicate, with approximately 300,000 cells per subset placed directly into RLT lysis buffer. To exclude memory contaminants, naive CD8+ T cells were stringently defined as CD45RO-CCR7+CD27+CD95-. Using standard density gradient centrifugation, peripheral blood mononuclear cells were isolated from buffy coats. Naive CXCR3-negative and CXCR3-positive CD8+ T cells were flow-sorted using a FACSAria III. Total RNA was extracted from sorted cells using an RNeasy Mini Kit. Sequenced on a NextSeq 550. The Human TCR Profiling Kit (MiLaboratory) was used to prepare UMI-labeled 5' RACE TRB cDNA libraries. The full amount of extracted RNA was used for cDNA synthesis, and the full amount of resulting cDNA was used for PCR amplification. The libraries were made side by side, with each library going through the same number of PCR cycles. In the original analysis: MIGEC and MiXCR extracted about 53,000 +/- 10,000 unique UMI-labeled TRB cDNA molecules per library, requiring at least two reads per UMI. An average of around 40,000 +/- 10,000 functional in-frame TRB CDR3 nucleotide clonotypes without stop codons was found per library. After each sample was downsampled to 5000 UMI-labeled TRB molecules, VDJtools was used to calculate diversity metrics such as normalized Shannon-Wiener and Chao1. Clonotype-size-weighted physicochemical properties of the central five CDR3 residues (interaction energy, strength, volume and Kidera factor 4) were computed in VDJtools. TCRdb reprocessed the raw reads; every CDR3 protein sequence is a single record, and DNA is not supplied. The V and J calls follow TCRdb's processing rather than the paper's. The table kept for this sample lists roughly 90,000 distinct CDR3 sequences. Around 1.7% of the sample goes to the ten largest clones.

Results the study describes overall, beyond this receptor: Both naive subsets had comparably high repertoire diversity, while memory CD8+ T cells had much lower repertoire diversity. Compared with CXCR3-negative naive cells, CXCR3-positive naive cells had TRB CDR3s with higher hydrophobicity (lower Kidera factor 4), lower energy, and higher strength and volume indices. Freshly isolated PBMCs were used for most assays because CXCR3 expression went down partially after cryopreservation. Within the same donor, TRBV-TRBJ usage looked similar between naive CXCR3-negative and CXCR3-positive cells, but memory cells had distinct patterns. Because surface CD5, which has been linked to self-reactivity in mice, was comparable between naive subsets, TCR interaction strength was also inferred from TRB CDR3 physicochemical properties.

The cysteine opens and the phenylalanine closes a CDR3 of 14 amino acids. Only the protein is on record. The V and J genes are TRBV12-3 or TRBV12-4 and TRBJ2-3; TCRdb names TRBD2, which stays unverified in the absence of DNA. The source material was naive CXCR3- CD8+ T cells from blood. The sample's cell subset or site, from its label and the paper: CD45RO-CCR7+CD27+CD95- naive CD8+ T cells lacking CXCR3 (TNR3-). The receptor was derived from a human donor in good health. Some clones in this sample may be carry-over from other donors' samples. The CDR3: CARNRDCAADTQYF.